This is a list of T cell receptor beta chains from one sample in a study of STAT5B mutations in CD4+ large granular lymphocyte leukemia. TCRdb's table, derived via immunoSEQ multiplex PCR, lists solely in-frame clones and lacks some. The top ten clones hold under 2% of a sample with approximately 30,000 clones, approximately 71% of them seen once. The sample comprised CD4+ T cells from blood buffy coats. These receptors all stem from a human donor in good health. Both conserved end residues are part of each CDR3. The D gene is left open where the match is weak. Part of the rows lack a size; the others show once, few, many or a class for expanded clones.

TRBJ2-5,TRBV7-9,TRBD2,.,CASRGGELQETQYF,TGTGCCAGCAGGGGAGGGGAGCTCCAAGAGACCCAGTACTTC
TRBJ1-1,TRBV14,.,few,CASSPAWTEAFF,TGTGCCAGCAGCCCCGCGTGGACTGAAGCTTTCTTT
TRBJ2-1,TRBV5-1,TRBD2,.,CASSLTLAGAASYNEQFF,TGCGCCAGCAGCTTGACTTTAGCGGGGGCCGCCTCCTACAATGAGCAGTTCTTC
TRBJ1-6,TRBV19,.,.,CASSMAHSYNSPLHF,TGTGCCAGTAGTATGGCTCACTCCTATAATTCACCCCTCCACTTT
TRBJ1-1,TRBV2,.,.,CASNPRREWGTEAFF,TGTGCCAGCAACCCAAGAAGGGAGTGGGGAACTGAAGCTTTCTTT
TRBJ1-1,TRBV2,TRBD1,.,CASSTRKGQGGAEAFF,TGTGCCAGCAGTACTAGGAAGGGGCAGGGGGGCGCTGAAGCTTTCTTT
TRBJ2-7,TRBV4-3,TRBD2,.,CASSQDRQRGDEQYF,TGCGCCAGCAGCCAAGATCGCCAGCGGGGGGACGAGCAGTACTTC
TRBJ2-7,TRBV11-2,.,once,CASSLEVIGDYEQYF,TGTGCCAGCAGCTTAGAGGTAATCGGGGACTACGAGCAGTACTTC
TRBJ2-1,TRBV19,TRBD1,.,CATSGQGAVGSYNEQFF,TGTGCCACCTCGGGACAGGGGGCTGTTGGGTCCTACAATGAGCAGTTCTTC
TRBJ1-3,TRBV5-1,TRBD1,.,CASSLVTGGGSGNTIYF,TGCGCCAGCAGCTTGGTTACAGGGGGCGGCTCTGGAAACACCATATATTTT
TRBJ2-5,TRBV18,TRBD2,.,CASSPPTSGNLETQYF,TGTGCCAGCTCACCACCAACTAGCGGGAACCTAGAGACCCAGTACTTC
TRBJ2-1,TRBV15,TRBD2,.,CATSREAGGPVVSSYNEQFF,TGTGCCACCAGCAGAGAAGCGGGGGGACCAGTTGTGAGCTCCTACAATGAGCAGTTCTTC
TRBJ2-1,TRBV19,.,.,CASSKDGLNEQFF,TGTGCCAGTTCGAAAGACGGCTTAAATGAGCAGTTCTTC
TRBJ2-3,TRBV29-1,.,once,CSVARTGIGAQITQYF,TGCAGCGTTGCCCGAACAGGGATCGGGGCTCAGATTACGCAGTATTTT
TRBJ1-1,TRBV5-1,.,.,CASSLAGFRGTEAFF,TGCGCCAGCAGCTTGGCGGGATTTAGAGGCACTGAAGCTTTCTTT
TRBJ2-3,TRBV7-2,.,.,CASSLGPTDTQYF,TGTGCCAGCAGCTTGGGCCCCACAGATACGCAGTATTTT
TRBJ1-1,TRBV19,.,.,CASHPGRGGVSSTEAFF,TGTGCCAGTCACCCTGGACGGGGGGGGGTATCGTCGACTGAAGCTTTCTTT
TRBJ1-2,TRBV19,.,few,CASSMREGGYTF,TGTGCCAGTAGTATGAGGGAGGGTGGCTACACCTTC
TRBJ2-7,TRBV15,TRBD1,.,CATSRDRGLYEQYF,TGTGCCACCAGCAGGGACAGGGGGCTCTACGAGCAGTACTTC
TRBJ2-7,TRBV11-3,.,few,CASSVGVEQYF,TGTGCCAGCAGCGTTGGGGTCGAGCAGTACTTC
TRBJ2-3,TRBV11-3,.,.,CASSSVRDTQYF,TGTGCCAGCAGCTCCGTCCGAGATACGCAGTATTTT
TRBJ2-2,TRBV2,.,.,CASRLEHRAQRGGTGELFF,TGTGCCAGCCGCCTTGAACACCGGGCTCAGAGAGGTGGGACCGGGGAGCTGTTTTTT
TRBJ1-1,TRBV19,TRBD1,few,CASSSWTGRANTEAFF,TGTGCCAGTAGTAGCTGGACAGGGCGAGCGAACACTGAAGCTTTCTTT
TRBJ1-1,TRBV15,.,few,CATSARVEGNTEAFF,TGTGCCACCAGCGCCAGAGTAGAGGGGAACACTGAAGCTTTCTTT
TRBJ2-7,TRBV2,TRBD1,few,CASTGTGRTYEQYF,TGTGCCAGCACCGGGACAGGCAGAACCTACGAGCAGTACTTC
TRBJ1-1,TRBV2,TRBD1,few,CASVDRGQGTEAFF,TGTGCCAGCGTAGACAGGGGGCAGGGCACTGAAGCTTTCTTT
TRBJ1-5,TRBV28,.,.,CASSSPTGQGTYSNQPQHF,TGTGCCAGCAGTTCCCCGACAGGTCAGGGAACTTATAGCAATCAGCCCCAGCATTTT
TRBJ2-7,TRBV14,.,.,CASSQEGARGGVYEQYF,TGTGCCAGCAGCCAAGAGGGGGCGCGGGGAGGCGTCTACGAGCAGTACTTC
TRBJ2-2,TRBV10-3,TRBD2,.,CAISDILGGVTGELFF,TGTGCCATCAGTGATATCCTGGGGGGGGTCACCGGGGAGCTGTTTTTT
TRBJ2-1,TRBV12-5,TRBD2,.,CASGFPPGSGGGLNEQFF,TGTGCTAGTGGTTTCCCCCCGGGGAGCGGGGGGGGACTTAATGAGCAGTTCTTC